This T cell receptor beta chain appears in the sequencing data of a study of blood T cell repertoires in COVID-19 (dated by TCRdb to 2018 to 2021). Looking at the study overall: Samples covering the acute and convalescent phases of COVID-19 were provided by collaborators in the United States, Italy and Spain. The dataset comprised deeply sampled blood TCRbeta repertoires from subjects exposed to, actively infected with, or recovered from COVID-19. HLA class I and class II types, where available, came from metadata supplied by the sample provider rather than from assay-based typing. The material from the prospective study consisted of cDNA or gDNA derived from T cells, B-cell-depleted T cells, or PBMCs. Samples were obtained from the ongoing ImmuneRACE study (first 160 participants) and from about 1,300 subjects provided by 6 global collaborators. A freely available public database, intended as a resource for researchers studying the immune response to SARS-CoV-2, is where the repertoires were released. Sample metadata almost always included a de-identified subject ID, COVID-19 status, age in years and sex.

About this clone itself: The antigen this receptor binds is unknown. Nothing much larger sits one base from this clone, and base qualities are not available.

The collaborating institutions used their own protocols to collect whole blood in K2EDTA tubes. Collaborator samples were shipped for TCRbeta analysis as frozen whole blood, isolated PBMCs, or DNA extracted from either sample type. Study-level results and caveats: The amount of clinical and demographic metadata varied by source and participant and was provided uncurated.

TCRbeta CDR3 regions were amplified from genomic DNA using the immunoSEQ Assay, a bias-controlled multiplex PCR. Per the source publication's procedure: The number of nucleated cells in each sample was estimated from the amplification of reference gene primers within the assay. To quantify the absolute abundance of each unique TCRbeta CDR3 rearrangement, sequence reads were collapsed and filtered. For each sample, productive Simpson clonality was calculated as the square root of Simpson's diversity index over productive rearrangements. In TCRdb, the immuneACCESS table is reduced to in-frame sequences with V and J assigned. These tables do not hold every clone; where another copy was compared, an unresolved V gene accounts for under half, and the others remain unexplained. V, J and clone size are those of that table, while D and trimming were read from the DNA. In this sample the table shows more than 95,000 clones, around 78% of which occur a single time. The ten biggest clones cover 2% to 2.5% of the sample.

The sequence was collected from a man aged 30 to 39 with acute or convalescent COVID-19. The sample comprised peripheral blood.

The CDR3 amino acid sequence is: CASSPQGGNYGYTF. The nucleotide sequence is given as TGTGCCAGCAGCCCACAGGGAGGGAACTATGGCTACACCTTC. The chain uses TRBV7-2 and TRBJ1-2, with TRBD1 perhaps the D gene, on 6 matching bases. The V and J ends are trimmed by 5 bases and 2 bases, leaving 12 bases between them. CDR1 and CDR2 are drawn from the germline V gene: SGHTA, FQGNSA. Spanning cysteine to phenylalanine, the CDR3 consists of 14 amino acids. Only the CDR3 DNA stays, 42 bases, in frame from base 1.